A single T cell receptor (beta chain) is shown here with its context. Its antigen remains undetermined. No base-level quality is on record; no much larger clone is a single base apart. This entry comes from a study of T cell repertoires in cytomegalovirus infection (dated by TCRdb to about 2019). Some background on the complete study: Donor HLA type was relevant to the analysis, because carriage of CMV infection together with the matching HLA type was indicated by public TCR beta signatures.

General study outcomes and caveats: The ex vivo response was dominated by HLA-C-restricted CMV-specific TCR beta clonotypes, which also provided the single most frequent clonotype in two of eight donors. Carriers of CMV infection plus the relevant HLA type were discriminated by the cumulative frequency of public TCR beta family members in the study cohort and in an independent roughly 320-donor cohort.

Relative to germline, V is 3 bases shorter and J is 2 bases shorter, with 12 bases between their ends. The CDR3 spans 14 residues, from the cysteine through the phenylalanine. Just CDR3 DNA is preserved here, 42 bases in frame from base 1. As encoded in the germline V gene (reference sequence), CDR1 is DFQATT while CDR2 is SNEGSKA. Instrument used: Illumina HiSeq 1500. TCRdb passed the public sequencing reads through fastp at Q25 and MiXCR, retaining productive beta sequences. Rows matching on CDR3 protein sequence are summarized as one entry with the most common DNA and genes. This sample is represented by 230,000 or so distinct CDR3 sequences; 15% to 20% of them were singletons. 40% to 55% of the sample comes from the top ten.

This sequence uses TRBV20-1 and TRBJ2-3; the D gene is perhaps TRBD1 or TRBD2, each of them matching over 6 bases. This clonotype was obtained from a human donor in good health (CMV status not recorded). Some clones in this sample may be carry-over from other donors' samples. Source material: CD8+ T cells from PBMCs. The DNA sequence is TGCAGTGCTAGTCGGTGGGGGGCCACAGATACGCAGTATTTT. It translates to CSASRWGATDTQYF.